This entry concerns a single T cell receptor beta chain. The source of the sample is a study of T cell changes during pregnancy in multiple sclerosis. Only in-frame clones appear in the TCRdb table, and some are missing; sequencing was by immunoSEQ multiplex PCR. The sample holds about 70,000 clones, about 94% seen once. This receptor was obtained from a female donor with multiple sclerosis, enrolled in a pregnancy study. Material: peripheral blood, obtained in the third trimester of pregnancy.

CDR3 residues: CASSPEGGPILDTGELFF. The CDR3 nucleotides are TGCGCCAGCAGCCCCGAAGGAGGACCGATTTTGGACACCGGGGAGCTGTTTTTT. The chain joins TRBV4-3 to TRBJ2-2; D perhaps matches TRBD2 (5 bases). The CDR3 consists of 18 residues. Deletions cut 4 bases from V and 3 bases from J, with 21 bases between. Germline loops: CDR1 LGHNA, CDR2 YSLEER.